This T cell receptor (beta chain) was retrieved from a study of cytomegalovirus exposure and HLA in healthy donors. Notes on the study in general: TCR beta sequences reportedly predicted most subjects' HLA-A and HLA-B alleles accurately. Donor immune exposure was known only as CMV serostatus. The classifier reportedly diagnosed cytomegalovirus status with high specificity and sensitivity. A few CMV-associated chains were confirmed in vitro to be specific for CMV antigens.

This PCR relied on a set of 60 Vbeta primers and 13 Jbeta primers. Measured with immunoSEQ multiplex PCR; TCRdb has only the in-frame clones, and not every one. The top ten clones hold 8.7% of a sample with 90,000 to 130,000 clones, around 70% of them seen once. The CDR3 has 15 residues. V shed 1 base and J 5 bases; nucleotides not matched to a gene: 7. From germline, CDR1 is KGHSH and CDR2 LQKENI. This clone was observed a few times. As yet, its antigen is unknown. The genes are TRBV18 and TRBJ2-7, with 8 positions matching TRBD2. The receptor's source is a young man in good health and CMV-seropositive. Sequencing input: PBMCs. The CDR3 protein is CASSPQNKAGDEQYF. The CDR3 coding sequence is TGTGCCAGCTCACCACAGAATAAAGCGGGGGACGAGCAGTACTTC.